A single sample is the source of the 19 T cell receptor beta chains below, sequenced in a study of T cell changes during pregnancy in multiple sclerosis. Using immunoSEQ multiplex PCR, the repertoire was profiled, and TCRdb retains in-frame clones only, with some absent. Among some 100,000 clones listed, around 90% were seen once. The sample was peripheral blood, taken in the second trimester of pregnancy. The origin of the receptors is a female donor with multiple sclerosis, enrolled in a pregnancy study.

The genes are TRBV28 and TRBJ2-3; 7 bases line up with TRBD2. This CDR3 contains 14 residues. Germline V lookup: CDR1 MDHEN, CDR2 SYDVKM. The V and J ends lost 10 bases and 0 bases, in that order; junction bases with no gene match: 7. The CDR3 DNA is TGTGCCATTGCGGGAGAACAGAGCACAGATACGCAGTATTTT. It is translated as CAIAGEQSTDTQYF.

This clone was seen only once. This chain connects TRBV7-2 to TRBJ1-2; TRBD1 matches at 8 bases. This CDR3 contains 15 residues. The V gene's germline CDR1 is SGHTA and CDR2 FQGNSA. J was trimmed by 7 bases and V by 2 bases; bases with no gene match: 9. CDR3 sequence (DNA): TGTGCCAGCAGCTTACTGACAGGGGTCGGGGCTGGCTACACCTTC. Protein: CASSLLTGVGAGYTF.

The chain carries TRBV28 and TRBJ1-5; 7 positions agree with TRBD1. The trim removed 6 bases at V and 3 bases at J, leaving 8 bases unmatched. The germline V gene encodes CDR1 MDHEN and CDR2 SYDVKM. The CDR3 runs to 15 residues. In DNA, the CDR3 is TGTGCCAGCAGCCAGGGGACAGCGTACAATCAGCCCCAGCATTTT. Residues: CASSQGTAYNQPQHF.

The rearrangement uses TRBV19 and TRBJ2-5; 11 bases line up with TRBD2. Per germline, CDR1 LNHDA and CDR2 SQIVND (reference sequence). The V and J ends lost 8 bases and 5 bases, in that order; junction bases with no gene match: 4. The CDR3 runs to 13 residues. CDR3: CASRLAGLETQYF. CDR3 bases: TGTGCCAGTCGACTAGCGGGGCTGGAGACCCAGTACTTC.

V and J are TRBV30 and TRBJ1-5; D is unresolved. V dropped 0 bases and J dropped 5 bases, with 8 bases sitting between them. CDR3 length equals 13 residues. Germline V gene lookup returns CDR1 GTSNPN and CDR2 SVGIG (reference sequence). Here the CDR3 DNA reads TGTGCCTGGAGTGTAGACGGGGATCAGCCCCAGCATTTT. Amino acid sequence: CAWSVDGDQPQHF.

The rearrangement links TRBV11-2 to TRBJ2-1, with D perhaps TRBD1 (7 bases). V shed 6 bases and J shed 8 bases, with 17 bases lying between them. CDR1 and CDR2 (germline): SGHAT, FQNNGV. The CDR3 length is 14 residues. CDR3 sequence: CASSPGRQGYEQFF. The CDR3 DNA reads TGTGCCAGCAGTCCCGGGAGACAGGGATATGAGCAGTTCTTC.

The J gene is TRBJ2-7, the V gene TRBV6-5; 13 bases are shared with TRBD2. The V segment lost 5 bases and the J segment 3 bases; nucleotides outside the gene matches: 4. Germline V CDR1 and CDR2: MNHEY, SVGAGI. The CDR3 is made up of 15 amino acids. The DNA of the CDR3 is TGTGCCAGCAGTCCCCGGACTAGCGGGAGCTACGAGCAGTACTTC. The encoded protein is CASSPRTSGSYEQYF.

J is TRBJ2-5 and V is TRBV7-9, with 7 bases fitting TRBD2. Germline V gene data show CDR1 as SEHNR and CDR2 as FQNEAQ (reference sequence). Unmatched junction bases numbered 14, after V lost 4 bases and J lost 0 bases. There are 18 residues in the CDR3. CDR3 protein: CASSYPGGSLFNQETQYF. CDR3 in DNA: TGTGCCAGCAGCTACCCGGGGGGTAGCCTCTTCAACCAAGAGACCCAGTACTTC.

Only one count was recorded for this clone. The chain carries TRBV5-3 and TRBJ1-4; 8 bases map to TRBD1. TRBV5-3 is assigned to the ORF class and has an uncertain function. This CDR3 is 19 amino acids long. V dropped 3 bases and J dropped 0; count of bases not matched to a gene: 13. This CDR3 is CARSSLFPGTGSTNEKLFF. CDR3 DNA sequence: TGTGCCAGAAGCTCACTTTTCCCTGGGACAGGATCAACTAATGAAAAACTGTTTTTT.

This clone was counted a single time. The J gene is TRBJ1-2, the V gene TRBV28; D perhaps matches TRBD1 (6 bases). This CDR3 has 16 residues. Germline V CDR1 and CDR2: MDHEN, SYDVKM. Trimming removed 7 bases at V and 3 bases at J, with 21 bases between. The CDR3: CASTNGGALSHYGYTF. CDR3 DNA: TGTGCCAGCACCAATGGGGGGGCCCTTTCCCACTATGGCTACACCTTC.

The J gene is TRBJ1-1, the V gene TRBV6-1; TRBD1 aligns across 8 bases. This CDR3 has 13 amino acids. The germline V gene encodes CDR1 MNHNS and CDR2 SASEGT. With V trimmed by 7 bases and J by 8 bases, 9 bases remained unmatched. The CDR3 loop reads CASTTYRGVEAFF. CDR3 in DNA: TGTGCCAGCACTACTTACAGGGGGGTCGAAGCTTTCTTT.

The CDR3 region is CASRGSGARAQPQHF. CDR3 sequence (DNA): TGTGCCAGCAGGGGAAGCGGGGCGCGGGCTCAGCCCCAGCATTTT. The chain links TRBV28 to TRBJ1-5; maybe TRBD1 (5 bases). This CDR3 is built from 15 residues. Trimming removed 6 bases from V and 6 bases from J, with 18 bases in between. CDR1 is MDHEN and CDR2 is SYDVKM in the germline V gene.

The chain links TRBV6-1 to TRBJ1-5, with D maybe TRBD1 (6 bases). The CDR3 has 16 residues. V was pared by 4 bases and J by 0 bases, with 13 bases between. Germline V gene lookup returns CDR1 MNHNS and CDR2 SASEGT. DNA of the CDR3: TGTGCCAGCAGTGTAATAACAGGGAATAGCAATCAGCCCCAGCATTTT. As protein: CASSVITGNSNQPQHF.

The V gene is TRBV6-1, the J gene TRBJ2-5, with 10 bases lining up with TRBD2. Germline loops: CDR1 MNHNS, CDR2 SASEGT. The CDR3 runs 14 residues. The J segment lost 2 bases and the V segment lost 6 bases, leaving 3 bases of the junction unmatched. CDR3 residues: CASSTSGVQETQYF. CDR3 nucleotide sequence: TGTGCCAGCAGCACTAGCGGGGTTCAAGAGACCCAGTACTTC.

For the CDR3, the DNA is TGTGCCAGCAGCTATTGGACAGGGGTGGGAAATCAGCCCCAGCATTTT. Its translation: CASSYWTGVGNQPQHF. The rearrangement uses TRBV5-6 and TRBJ1-5; 9 bases fit TRBD1. The CDR3 loop spans 16 amino acids. V was clipped by 3 bases and J by 4 bases; unmatched bases: 8. The germline gives CDR1 SGHDT, CDR2 YYEEEE.

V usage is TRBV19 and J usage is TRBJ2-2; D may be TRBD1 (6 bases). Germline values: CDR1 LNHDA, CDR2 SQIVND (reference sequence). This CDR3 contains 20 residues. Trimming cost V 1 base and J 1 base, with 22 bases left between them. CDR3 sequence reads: CASSIGSVYRALGNTGELFF. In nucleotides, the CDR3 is TGTGCCAGTAGTATAGGGTCCGTTTACAGGGCCCTAGGGAACACCGGGGAGCTGTTTTTT.

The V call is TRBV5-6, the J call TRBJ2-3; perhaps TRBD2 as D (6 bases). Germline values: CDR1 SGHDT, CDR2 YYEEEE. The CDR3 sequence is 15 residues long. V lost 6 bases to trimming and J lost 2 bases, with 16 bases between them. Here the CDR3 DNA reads TGTGCCAGCAAGGCGGCGGGGCGACCCACAGATACGCAGTATTTT. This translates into CASKAAGRPTDTQYF.

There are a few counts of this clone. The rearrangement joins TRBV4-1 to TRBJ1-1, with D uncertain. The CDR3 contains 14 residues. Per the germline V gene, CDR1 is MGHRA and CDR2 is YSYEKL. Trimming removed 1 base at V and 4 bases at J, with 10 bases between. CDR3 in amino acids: CASSQVRSRTEAFF. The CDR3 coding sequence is TGCGCCAGCAGCCAAGTCCGCAGTCGCACTGAAGCTTTCTTT.

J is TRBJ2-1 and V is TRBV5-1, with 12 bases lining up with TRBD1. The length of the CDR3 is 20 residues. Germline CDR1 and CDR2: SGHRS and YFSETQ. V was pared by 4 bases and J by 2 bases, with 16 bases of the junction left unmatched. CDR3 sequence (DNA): TGCGCCAGCAGCAGGGGACAGGGGGCGAAGGGACTAGGGGCCTACAATGAGCAGTTCTTC. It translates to CASSRGQGAKGLGAYNEQFF.